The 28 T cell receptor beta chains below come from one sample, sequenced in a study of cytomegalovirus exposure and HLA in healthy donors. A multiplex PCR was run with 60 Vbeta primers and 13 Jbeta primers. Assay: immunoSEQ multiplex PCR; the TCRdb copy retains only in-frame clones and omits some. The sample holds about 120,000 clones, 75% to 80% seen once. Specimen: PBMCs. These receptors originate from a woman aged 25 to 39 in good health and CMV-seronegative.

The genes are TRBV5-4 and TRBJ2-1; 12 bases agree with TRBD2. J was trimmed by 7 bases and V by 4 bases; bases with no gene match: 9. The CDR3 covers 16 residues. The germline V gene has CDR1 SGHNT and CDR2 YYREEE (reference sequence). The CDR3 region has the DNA TGTGCCAGCAGCCCGACTAGCGGGGGATATCTAAATGAGCAGTTCTTC. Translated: CASSPTSGGYLNEQFF.

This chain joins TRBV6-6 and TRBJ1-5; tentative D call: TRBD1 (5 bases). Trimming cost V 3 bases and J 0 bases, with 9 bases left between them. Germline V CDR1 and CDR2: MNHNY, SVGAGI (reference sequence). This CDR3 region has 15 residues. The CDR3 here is CASSYGQNSNQPQHF. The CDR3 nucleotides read TGTGCCAGCAGTTATGGACAAAATAGCAATCAGCCCCAGCATTTT.

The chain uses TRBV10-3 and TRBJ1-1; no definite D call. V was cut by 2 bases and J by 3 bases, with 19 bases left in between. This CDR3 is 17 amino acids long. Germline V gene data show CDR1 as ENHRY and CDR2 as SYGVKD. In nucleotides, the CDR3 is TGTGCCATCAGTGAGGGTTTAGACTCAACCGGGGACACTGAAGCTTTCTTT. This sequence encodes CAISEGLDSTGDTEAFF.

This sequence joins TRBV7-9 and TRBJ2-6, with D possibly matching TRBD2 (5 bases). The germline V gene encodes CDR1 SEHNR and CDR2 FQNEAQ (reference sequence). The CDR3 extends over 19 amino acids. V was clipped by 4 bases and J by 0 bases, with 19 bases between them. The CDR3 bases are TGTGCCAGCAGCTCTACCATGCACACTGGAGGCTCTGGGGCCAACGTCCTGACTTTC. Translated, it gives CASSSTMHTGGSGANVLTF.

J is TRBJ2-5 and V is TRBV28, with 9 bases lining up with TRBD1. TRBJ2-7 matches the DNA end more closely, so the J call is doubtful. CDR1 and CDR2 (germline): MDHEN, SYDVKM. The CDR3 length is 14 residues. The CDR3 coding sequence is TGTGCCAGCAGAGAATGGACAGGGGAGGACGAGCAGTACTTC. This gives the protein CASREWTGEDEQYF.

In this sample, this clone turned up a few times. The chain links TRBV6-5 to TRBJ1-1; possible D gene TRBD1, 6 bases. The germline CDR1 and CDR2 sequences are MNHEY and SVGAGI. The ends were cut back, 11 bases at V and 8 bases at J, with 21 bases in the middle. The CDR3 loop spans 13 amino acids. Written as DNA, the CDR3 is TGTGCCTCCCGGTCGAACAGGGTTACCGAAGCTTTCTTT. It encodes CASRSNRVTEAFF.

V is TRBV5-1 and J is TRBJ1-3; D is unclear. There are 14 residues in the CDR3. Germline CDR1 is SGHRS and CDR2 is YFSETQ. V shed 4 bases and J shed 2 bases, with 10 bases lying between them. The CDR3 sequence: CASSRPEAGNTIYF. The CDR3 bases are TGCGCCAGCAGCCGACCAGAGGCTGGAAACACCATATATTTT.

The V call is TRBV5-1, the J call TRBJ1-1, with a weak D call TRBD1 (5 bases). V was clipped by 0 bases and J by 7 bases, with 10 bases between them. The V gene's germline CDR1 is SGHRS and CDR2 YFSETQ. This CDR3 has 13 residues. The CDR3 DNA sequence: TGCGCCAGCAGCTTGGGGAGGGGAGGTGAAGCTTTCTTT. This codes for CASSLGRGGEAFF.

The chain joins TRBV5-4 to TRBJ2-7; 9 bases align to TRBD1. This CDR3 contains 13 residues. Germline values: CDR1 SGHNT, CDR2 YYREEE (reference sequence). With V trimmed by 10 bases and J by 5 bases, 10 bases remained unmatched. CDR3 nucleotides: TGTGCCGGAAGACAGGGGGAGGGCGACGAGCAGTACTTC. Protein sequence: CAGRQGEGDEQYF.

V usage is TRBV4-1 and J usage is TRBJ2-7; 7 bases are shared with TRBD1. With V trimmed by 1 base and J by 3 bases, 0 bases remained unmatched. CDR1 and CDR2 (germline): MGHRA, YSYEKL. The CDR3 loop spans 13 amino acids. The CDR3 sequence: CASSQGTGYEQYF. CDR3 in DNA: TGCGCCAGCAGCCAAGGGACAGGCTACGAGCAGTACTTC.

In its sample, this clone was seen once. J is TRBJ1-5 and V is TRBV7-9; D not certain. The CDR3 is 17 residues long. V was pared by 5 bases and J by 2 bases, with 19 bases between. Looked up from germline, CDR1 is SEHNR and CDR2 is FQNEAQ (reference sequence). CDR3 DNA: TGTGCCAGCAGCGCGAGCGTCCGGGGAGATGGCAATCAGCCCCAGCATTTT. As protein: CASSASVRGDGNQPQHF.

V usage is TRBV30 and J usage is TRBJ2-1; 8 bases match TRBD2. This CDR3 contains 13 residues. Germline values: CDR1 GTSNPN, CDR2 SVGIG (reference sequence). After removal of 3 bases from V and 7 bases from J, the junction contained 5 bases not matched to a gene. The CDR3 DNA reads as TGTGCCTGGAGAAGGACTAGCTTAAATGAGCAGTTCTTC. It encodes CAWRRTSLNEQFF.

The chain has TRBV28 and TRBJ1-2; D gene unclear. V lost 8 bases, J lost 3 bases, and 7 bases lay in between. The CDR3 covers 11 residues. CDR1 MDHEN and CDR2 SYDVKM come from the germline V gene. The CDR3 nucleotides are TGTGCCAGCTGGGAGTACTATGGCTACACCTTC. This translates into CASWEYYGYTF.

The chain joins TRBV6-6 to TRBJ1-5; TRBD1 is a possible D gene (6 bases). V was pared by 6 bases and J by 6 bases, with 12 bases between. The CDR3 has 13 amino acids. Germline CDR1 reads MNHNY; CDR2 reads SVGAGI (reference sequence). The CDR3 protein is CASRGAEGQPQHF. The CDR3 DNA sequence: TGTGCCAGCAGGGGGGCAGAGGGTCAGCCCCAGCATTTT.

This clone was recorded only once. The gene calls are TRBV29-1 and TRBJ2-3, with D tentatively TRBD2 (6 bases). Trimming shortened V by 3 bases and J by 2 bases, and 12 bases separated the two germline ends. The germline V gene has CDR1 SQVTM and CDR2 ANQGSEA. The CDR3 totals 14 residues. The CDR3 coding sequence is TGCAGCGTTGACGGCGGGATTACCACAGATACGCAGTATTTT. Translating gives CSVDGGITTDTQYF.

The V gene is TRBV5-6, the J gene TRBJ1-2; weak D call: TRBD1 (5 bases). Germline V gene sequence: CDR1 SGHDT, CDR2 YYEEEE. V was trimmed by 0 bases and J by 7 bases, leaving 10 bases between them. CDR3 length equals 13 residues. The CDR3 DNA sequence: TGTGCCAGCAGCTTGGTCCAGGGTTCTGGCTACACCTTC. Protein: CASSLVQGSGYTF.

In DNA, the CDR3 is TGTGCCAGCAGCCCGGAGATGGGACAGGTCTCCTACGAGCAGTACTTC. Its protein product is CASSPEMGQVSYEQYF. This sequence joins TRBV5-4 and TRBJ2-7, with 8 bases matching TRBD1. Germline V gene sequence: CDR1 SGHNT, CDR2 YYREEE (reference sequence). This CDR3 is built from 16 residues. The V segment lost 4 bases and the J segment 0 bases; nucleotides outside the gene matches: 9.

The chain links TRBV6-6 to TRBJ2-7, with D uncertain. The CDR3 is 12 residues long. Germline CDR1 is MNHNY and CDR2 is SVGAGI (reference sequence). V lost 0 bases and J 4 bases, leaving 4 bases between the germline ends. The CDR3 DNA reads TGTGCCAGCAGTTACTCTCCGTACGAGCAGTACTTC. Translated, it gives CASSYSPYEQYF.

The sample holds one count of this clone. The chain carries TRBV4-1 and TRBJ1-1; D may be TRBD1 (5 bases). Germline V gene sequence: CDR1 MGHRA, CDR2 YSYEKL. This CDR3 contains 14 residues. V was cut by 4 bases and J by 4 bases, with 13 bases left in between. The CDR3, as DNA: TGCGCCAGCAGCCCCGGTGCGGGACTCACTGAAGCTTTCTTT. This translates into CASSPGAGLTEAFF.

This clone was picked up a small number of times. CDR3 nucleotide sequence: TGTGCCAGCAGTTACGAGGGTCGGGGCTACACCTTC. Translation: CASSYEGRGYTF. The rearrangement links TRBV6-5 to TRBJ1-2; D gene unclear. Trimming pared 2 bases from V and 8 bases from J, leaving 9 bases between. The germline gives CDR1 MNHEY, CDR2 SVGAGI. This CDR3 is 12 amino acids long.

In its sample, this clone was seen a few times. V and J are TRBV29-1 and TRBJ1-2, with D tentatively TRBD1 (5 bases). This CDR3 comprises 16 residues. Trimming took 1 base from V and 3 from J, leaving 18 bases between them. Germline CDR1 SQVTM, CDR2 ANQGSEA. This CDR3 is CSVEVGRAGHDYGYTF. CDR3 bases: TGCAGCGTTGAAGTAGGCAGGGCAGGGCACGACTATGGCTACACCTTC.

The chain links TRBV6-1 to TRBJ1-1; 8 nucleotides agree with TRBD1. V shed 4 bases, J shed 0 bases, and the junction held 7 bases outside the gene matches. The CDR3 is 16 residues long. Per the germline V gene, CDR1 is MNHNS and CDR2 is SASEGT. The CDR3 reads CASSAPETGVNTEAFF. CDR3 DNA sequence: TGTGCCAGCAGTGCACCCGAGACAGGGGTGAACACTGAAGCTTTCTTT.

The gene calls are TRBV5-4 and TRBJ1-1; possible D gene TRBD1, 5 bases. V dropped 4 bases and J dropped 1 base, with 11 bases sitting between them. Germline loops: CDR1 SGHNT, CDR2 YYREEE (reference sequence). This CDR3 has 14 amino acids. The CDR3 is CASSGRDGNTEAFF. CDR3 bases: TGTGCCAGCAGCGGGCGGGACGGGAACACTGAAGCTTTCTTT.

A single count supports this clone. The CDR3 loop is CAWSVSRGGEQYF. CDR3 in DNA: TGTGCCTGGAGTGTATCACGGGGTGGCGAGCAGTACTTC. The V call is TRBV30, the J call TRBJ2-7, with TRBD2 as a possible D gene (5 bases). V lost 0 bases and J 6 bases, leaving 12 bases between the germline ends. Looked up from germline, CDR1 is GTSNPN and CDR2 is SVGIG (reference sequence). The CDR3 runs 13 residues.

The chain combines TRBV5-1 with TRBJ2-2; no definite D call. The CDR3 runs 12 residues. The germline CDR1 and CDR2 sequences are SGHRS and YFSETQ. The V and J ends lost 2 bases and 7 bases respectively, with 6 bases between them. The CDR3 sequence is CASSFTGGELFF. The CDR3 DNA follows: TGCGCCAGCAGCTTCACCGGCGGGGAGCTGTTTTTT.

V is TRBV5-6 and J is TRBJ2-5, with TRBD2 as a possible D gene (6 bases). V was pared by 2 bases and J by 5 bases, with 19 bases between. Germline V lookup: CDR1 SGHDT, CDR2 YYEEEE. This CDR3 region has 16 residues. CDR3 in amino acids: CASSFHSGLPGETQYF. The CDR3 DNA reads TGTGCCAGCAGCTTTCATAGCGGACTGCCGGGGGAGACCCAGTACTTC.

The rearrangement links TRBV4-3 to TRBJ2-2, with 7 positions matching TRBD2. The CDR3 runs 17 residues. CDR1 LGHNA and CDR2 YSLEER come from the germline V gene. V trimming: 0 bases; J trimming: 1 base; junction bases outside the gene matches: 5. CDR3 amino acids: CASSQDRLAENTGELFF. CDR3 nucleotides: TGCGCCAGCAGCCAAGATAGACTAGCCGAGAACACCGGGGAGCTGTTTTTT.

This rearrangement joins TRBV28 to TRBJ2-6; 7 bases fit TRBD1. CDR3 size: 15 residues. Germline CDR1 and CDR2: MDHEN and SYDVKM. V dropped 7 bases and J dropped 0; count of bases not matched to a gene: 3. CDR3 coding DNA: TGTGCCAGCAAGGGACAGAGCTCTGGGGCCAACGTCCTGACTTTC. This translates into CASKGQSSGANVLTF.